This T cell receptor beta chain was documented in a study of read filtering for tumor transcriptome and immune sequencing. Study in general: R-ISS stage counts were eight or nine for I, about 17 for II, 7 for III. Per sample, TCR-region reads ranged about 3.5 to 11 million by IR-seq, 85 to 1273 by RNA-seq. Broader study findings: IR-seq captured clonotypes deeper and more reliably than RNA-seq.

The library was built from roughly 400 ng RNA with molecular barcoded adaptors for alpha/delta and beta/gamma chains. TCRdb fed the reads into MiXCR, producing one record per CDR3 protein. The profile shows some 120,000 distinct CDR3 sequences, roughly 13% of them singletons. This clonotype has a handful of counts. Its antigen is still unknown. In germline, CDR1 is DFQATT, CDR2 SNEGSKA (reference sequence). V dropped 3 bases and J dropped 3 bases, with 15 bases sitting between them. This CDR3 is 14 amino acids long. The clonotype comes from a donor aged 40 or older with multiple myeloma. V usage is TRBV20-1 and J usage is TRBJ2-7; tentative D call: TRBD2 (5 bases). Sequencing used a population of CD138-negative cells sorted from bone marrow. This CDR3 is CSASAAEANYEQYF. CDR3 sequence (DNA): TGCAGTGCTAGTGCAGCGGAAGCAAACTACGAGCAGTACTTC.